This TCR beta chain was found in a study of blood T cell repertoires in COVID-19. Turning to the study itself: From the United States, Italy and Spain came samples of acute and convalescent COVID-19. Sources were T cells, B-cell-depleted T cells, or PBMCs; the material itself was cDNA or gDNA.

Authors' data handling: Amplified reference gene primers provided the basis for estimating nucleated cell counts. Only in-frame clones appear in the TCRdb table, and some are missing; sequencing was by immunoSEQ multiplex PCR. V and J calls and clone size are given by that table; D and trimming were obtained from the DNA. Among 200,000 to 250,000 clones listed, about four fifths were seen once. What was sequenced was peripheral blood. The source is a man aged 25-45 years who had recovered from COVID-19.

In DNA form, the CDR3 reads TGTGCCAGCTCACCACAGGGACTAGCGGGAGATGAGCAGTTCTTC. As protein: CASSPQGLAGDEQFF. V is TRBV18 and J is TRBJ2-1; 14 bases map to TRBD2. With 1 base clipped from V and 8 bases from J, the junction kept 1 base outside the gene matches. Germline values: CDR1 KGHSH, CDR2 LQKENI. The CDR3 consists of 15 residues.